This T cell receptor (beta chain) originates from a study of CD8 T cells in ankylosing spondylitis. General study results and limits: Blood of patients with ankylosing spondylitis appeared to be characterized by a TCR beta motif of fewer than 10 highly homologous variants.

One entry per CDR3 protein, called by TCRdb with MiXCR from the 5' RACE reads. The data show around 390,000 distinct CDR3 sequences, with about 20% seen just once and 15% to 20% held by the top ten. With regard to this clonotype: The target antigen is unknown.

This sequence was found in a male donor with ankylosing spondylitis. Material: blood, either unsorted or a sorted T cell fraction (not recorded which).

CDR3 in amino acids: CASSLVGSSTDTQYF. CDR3 nucleotides: TGTGCCAGCAGCTTAGTAGGGTCTAGCACAGATACGCAGTATTTT. The chain uses TRBV7-9 and TRBJ2-3; D unclear. CDR3 length equals 15 residues. Trimming left V 1 base short and J 0 bases short, with 8 bases between. The V gene's germline CDR1 is SEHNR and CDR2 FQNEAQ (reference sequence). Complete variable domain (other parts from reference TRBV7-9 and TRBJ2-3): DTGVSQNPRHKITKRGQNVTFRCDPISEHNRLYWYRQTLGQGPEFLTYFQNEAQLEKSRLLSDRFSAERPKGSFSTLEIQRTEQGDSAMYLCASSLVGSSTDTQYFGPGTRLTVL.